This T cell receptor beta chain emerged from a study of cytomegalovirus exposure and HLA in healthy donors. The PCR ran on 60 Vbeta and 13 Jbeta primers. Generated by immunoSEQ multiplex PCR, the TCRdb table keeps only in-frame clones and is missing some. Among roughly 150,000 clones listed, approximately 73% were seen once. Germline CDR1 is PRHDT and CDR2 is FYEKMQ (reference sequence). The germline V and J ends were trimmed by 6 bases and 2 bases, with 14 bases remaining between them. The CDR3 consists of 14 residues. A single count supports this clone. The chain has TRBV13 and TRBJ2-7, with D possibly matching TRBD1 (5 bases). The receptor comes from a woman under 30 in good health and CMV-seropositive. Sequenced sample: PBMCs. The CDR3 nucleotides read TGTGCCAGCAGTAGGCAGGGTCACCCCTACGAGCAGTACTTC. Protein sequence: CASSRQGHPYEQYF.